This T cell receptor (beta chain) emerged from a study of shared clonotypes between healthy human individuals. Overall study: Participating donors consisted of a couple of women and a few men aged 18 to 49. Study findings and constraints: The sharing of 4.5% to 5% of naive CD4 clonotypes was seen across a handful of donors. The study sampled only blood, and tissue repertoires likely differ.

Repertoires were generated with immunoSEQ multiplex PCR, while TCRdb's copy carries only in-frame clones and drops some. This sample carries roughly 1,600,000 clones, just under 99% of them seen once, and the ten largest clones take about 0.4%. Worth noting for this clone: Its antigen remains unidentified.

This TCR was recovered from a man aged 25-45 years in good health. The specimen was naive CD4+ T cells sorted from blood. Noted subset: CD45RA+ positively selected.

CDR3 bases: TGTGCCAGCAGCTTAAGCGACAATGAGCAGTTCTTC. Its translation: CASSLSDNEQFF. The chain is built from TRBV7-3 and TRBJ2-1; D call uncertain. Trimming took off 1 base at V and 5 bases at J, with 3 bases between the two ends. Germline V gene sequence: CDR1 SGHTA, CDR2 FQGTGA. The CDR3 has 12 amino acids.